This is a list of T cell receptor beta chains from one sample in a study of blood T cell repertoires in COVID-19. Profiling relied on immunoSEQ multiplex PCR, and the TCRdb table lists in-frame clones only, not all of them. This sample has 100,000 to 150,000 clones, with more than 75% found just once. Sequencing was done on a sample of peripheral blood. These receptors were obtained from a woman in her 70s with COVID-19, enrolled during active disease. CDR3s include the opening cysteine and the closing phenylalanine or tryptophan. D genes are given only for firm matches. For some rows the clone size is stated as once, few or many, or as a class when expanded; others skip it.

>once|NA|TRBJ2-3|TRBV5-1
CASSLDGSTDTQYF
TGCGCCAGCAGCTTGGACGGTAGCACAGATACGCAGTATTTT
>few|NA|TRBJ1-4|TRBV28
CASLGGGPNEKLFF
TGTGCCAGTCTTGGGGGGGGTCCTAATGAAAAACTGTTTTTT
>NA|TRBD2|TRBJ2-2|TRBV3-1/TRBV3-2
CASSVGLAGVNTGELFF
TGTGCCAGCAGCGTGGGACTAGCGGGGGTTAACACCGGGGAGCTGTTTTTT
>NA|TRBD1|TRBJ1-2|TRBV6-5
CASSRTGFDYGYTF
TGTGCCAGCAGCCGGACAGGGTTCGACTATGGCTACACCTTC
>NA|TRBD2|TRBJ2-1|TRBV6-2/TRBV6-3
CASSYGGGAREQFF
TGTGCCAGCAGTTACGGCGGGGGGGCCAGGGAGCAGTTCTTC
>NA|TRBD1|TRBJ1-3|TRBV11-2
CASNSGGPLSGNTIYF
TGTGCCAGCAACTCAGGGGGCCCCCTCTCTGGAAACACCATATATTTT
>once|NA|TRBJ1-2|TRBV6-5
CASSYREGYGYTF
TGTGCCAGCAGTTACAGGGAGGGTTATGGCTACACCTTC
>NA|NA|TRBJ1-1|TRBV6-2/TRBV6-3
CASSYTAPYTEAFF
TGTGCCAGCAGTTACACAGCACCCTACACTGAAGCTTTCTTT
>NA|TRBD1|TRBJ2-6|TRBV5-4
CASSSHRDSSGANVLTF
TGTGCCAGCAGCTCACACCGGGACAGCTCTGGGGCCAACGTCCTGACTTTC
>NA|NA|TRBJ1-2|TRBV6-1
CASSDHRKTLGYTF
TGTGCCAGCAGTGACCACAGGAAGACGCTTGGCTACACCTTC
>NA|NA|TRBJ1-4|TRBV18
CASSPPEDTRNEKLFF
TGTGCCAGCTCACCACCTGAAGACACCAGAAATGAAAAACTGTTTTTT
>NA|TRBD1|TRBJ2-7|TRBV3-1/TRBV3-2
CASSQIPGQGHEQYF
TGTGCCAGCAGCCAGATCCCGGGACAGGGCCACGAGCAGTACTTC
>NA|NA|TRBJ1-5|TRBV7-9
CASSSAWDTDQPQHF
TGTGCCAGCAGCTCCGCTTGGGACACAGATCAGCCCCAGCATTTT
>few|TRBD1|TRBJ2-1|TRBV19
CASSIVTGMNEQFF
TGTGCCAGTAGTATAGTGACAGGGATGAATGAGCAGTTCTTC
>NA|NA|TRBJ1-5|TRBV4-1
CASSLSPGGAGNQPQHF
TGCGCCAGCAGCCTCTCCCCGGGAGGGGCTGGTAATCAGCCCCAGCATTTT
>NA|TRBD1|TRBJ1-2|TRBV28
CASSILGTAALYGYTF
TGTGCCAGCAGTATCCTAGGGACAGCGGCCCTATATGGCTACACCTTC
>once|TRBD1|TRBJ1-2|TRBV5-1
CASSLEGTGNGYTF
TGCGCCAGCAGCTTGGAAGGGACAGGGAATGGCTACACCTTC
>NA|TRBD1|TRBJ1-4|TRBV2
CASSLTGGVGHEKLFF
TGTGCCAGCAGCCTTACAGGGGGCGTTGGTCACGAAAAACTGTTTTTT
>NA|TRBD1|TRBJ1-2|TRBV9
CASSVVSQGFGYTF
TGTGCCAGCAGCGTAGTTTCACAGGGGTTTGGCTACACCTTC
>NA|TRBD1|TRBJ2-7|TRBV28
CASSLFSWTGEDEQYF
TGTGCCAGCAGTTTATTCTCTTGGACAGGGGAGGACGAGCAGTACTTC
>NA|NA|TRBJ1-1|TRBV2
CASSETTGHAFF
TGTGCCAGCAGTGAAACTACAGGGCACGCTTTCTTT
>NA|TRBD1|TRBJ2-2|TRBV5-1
CASSPRQGQNTGELFF
TGCGCCAGCAGCCCGCGACAGGGACAAAACACCGGGGAGCTGTTTTTT
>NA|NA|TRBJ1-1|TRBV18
CASSPSVDMNTEAFF
TGTGCCAGCTCACCATCAGTTGATATGAACACTGAAGCTTTCTTT
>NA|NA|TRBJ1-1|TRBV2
CASSEARGSEAFF
TGTGCCAGCAGTGAAGCCAGGGGTTCTGAAGCTTTCTTT
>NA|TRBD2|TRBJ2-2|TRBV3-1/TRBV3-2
CASSRLAKNTGELFF
TGTGCCAGCAGCCGACTAGCGAAGAACACCGGGGAGCTGTTTTTT
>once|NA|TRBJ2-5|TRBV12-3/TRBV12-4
CASSLGRQETQYF
TGTGCCAGCAGTTTAGGTCGGCAAGAGACCCAGTACTTC
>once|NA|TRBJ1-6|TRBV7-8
CASSLVWGTRYNSPLHF
TGTGCCAGCAGCTTAGTCTGGGGCACGCGTTATAATTCACCCCTCCACTTT
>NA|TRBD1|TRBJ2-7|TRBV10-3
CAISSGQGRYEQYF
TGTGCCATCAGTTCGGGACAGGGGCGTTACGAGCAGTACTTC
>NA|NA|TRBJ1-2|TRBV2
CASSEGNIVYTF
TGTGCCAGCAGTGAAGGTAACATCGTCTACACCTTC
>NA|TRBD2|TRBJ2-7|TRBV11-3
CASSRGGASNYEQYF
TGTGCCAGCAGCCGGGGGGGCGCTAGTAACTACGAGCAGTACTTC
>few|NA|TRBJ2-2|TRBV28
CASSPAMAGHGELFF
TGTGCCAGCAGTCCCGCGATGGCGGGGCACGGGGAGCTGTTTTTT
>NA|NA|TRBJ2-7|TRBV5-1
CASQQGDEQYF
TGCGCCAGCCAACAGGGCGACGAGCAGTACTTC
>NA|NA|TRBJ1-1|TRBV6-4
CASSEQQDTEAFF
TGTGCCAGCAGTGAACAGCAAGACACTGAAGCTTTCTTT
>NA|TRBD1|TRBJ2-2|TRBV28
CASSYPLRTGWNTGELFF
TGTGCCAGCAGTTATCCCCTCCGGACAGGGTGGAACACCGGGGAGCTGTTTTTT
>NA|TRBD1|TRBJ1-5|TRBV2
CASSEEGTEWDQPQHF
TGTGCCAGCAGTGAAGAAGGGACAGAGTGGGATCAGCCCCAGCATTTT
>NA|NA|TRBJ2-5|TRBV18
CASSRMEGETQYF
TGTGCCAGCTCACGGATGGAGGGGGAGACCCAGTACTTC
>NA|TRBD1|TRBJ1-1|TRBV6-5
CASSLQGPGTEAFF
TGTGCCAGCAGTCTACAGGGGCCGGGAACTGAAGCTTTCTTT
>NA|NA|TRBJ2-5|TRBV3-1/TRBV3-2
CASSQDRDQETQYF
TGTGCCAGCAGCCAAGACCGGGACCAAGAGACCCAGTACTTC
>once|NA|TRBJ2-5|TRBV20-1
CSARPEETQYF
TGCAGTGCTAGGCCAGAAGAGACCCAGTACTTC